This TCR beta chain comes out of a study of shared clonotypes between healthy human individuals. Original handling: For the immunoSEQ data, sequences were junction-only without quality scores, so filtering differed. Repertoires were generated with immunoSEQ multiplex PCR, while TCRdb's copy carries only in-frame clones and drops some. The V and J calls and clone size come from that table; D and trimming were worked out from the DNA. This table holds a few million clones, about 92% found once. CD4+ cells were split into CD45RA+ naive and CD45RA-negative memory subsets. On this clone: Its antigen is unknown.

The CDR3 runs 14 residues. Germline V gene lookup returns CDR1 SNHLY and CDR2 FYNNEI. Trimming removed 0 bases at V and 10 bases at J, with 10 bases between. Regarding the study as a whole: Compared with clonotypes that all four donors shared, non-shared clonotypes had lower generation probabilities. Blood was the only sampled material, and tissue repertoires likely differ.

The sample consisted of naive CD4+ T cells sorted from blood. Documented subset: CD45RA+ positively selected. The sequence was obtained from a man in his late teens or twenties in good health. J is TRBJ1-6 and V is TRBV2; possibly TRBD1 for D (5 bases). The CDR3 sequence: CASSEARDPSPLHF. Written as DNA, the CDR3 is TGTGCCAGCAGTGAAGCGCGGGACCCCTCACCCCTCCACTTT.